This TCR beta chain derives from a study of cytomegalovirus exposure and HLA in healthy donors. Study details: Earlier findings included approximately 120 million unique TCR beta sequences obtained from 150 million to 200 million T cells.

Use of 60 Vbeta and 13 Jbeta primers characterized the PCR. The data were produced by immunoSEQ multiplex PCR, yet TCRdb's version contains in-frame clones alone and is incomplete. The data show about 87,000 clones, about 68% seen once. Concerning this clone itself: Its matching antigen is unknown.

Points from the study as a whole: Researchers reportedly found TCR beta sequences accurately predicted most subjects' HLA-A and HLA-B alleles. The investigators catalogued some 160 TCR beta chains as cytomegalovirus-associated. The likely origin of a cluster of highly shared sequence variants was a sequencing artifact.

The V segment lost 5 bases and the J segment 3 bases; nucleotides outside the gene matches: 10. In germline, CDR1 is SGHTA, CDR2 FQGTGA. CDR3 length: 15 residues. The source of this sequence is a young man in good health and CMV-seropositive. Material: PBMCs. This chain joins TRBV7-3 and TRBJ2-7; 7 bases line up with TRBD2. The CDR3 DNA sequence: TGTGCCAGCAGCCCCTCGGGAGGCCGGGACTACGAGCAGTACTTC. Translation gives CASSPSGGRDYEQYF.